What follows are 26 T cell receptor beta chains derived from one specimen sequenced in a study of T cell responses to AZD1222 COVID-19 vaccine. Sequencing was performed with immunoSEQ multiplex PCR; in TCRdb, only in-frame clones are kept and a portion is missing. The repertoire holds approximately 150,000 clones, around 94% seen once, with about 0.9% in the top ten. Sequencing was performed on peripheral blood, taken on day 0 of AZD1222 vaccination. The receptors stem from an adult in good health.

The chain couples TRBV10-3 to TRBJ1-3; D possibly corresponds to TRBD1 (5 bases). Germline lookup yields CDR1 ENHRY and CDR2 SYGVKD. The CDR3 is 14 residues long. V shed 6 bases and J shed 0 bases, with 9 bases lying between them. CDR3 bases: TGTGCCATCAGACCTGACAGCTCTGGAAACACCATATATTTT. It yields the protein CAIRPDSSGNTIYF.

The rearrangement uses TRBV6-5 and TRBJ1-2, with 10 bases fitting TRBD1. The length of the CDR3 is 15 residues. Trimming cost V 2 bases and J 6 bases; bases outside gene matches: 6. Germline V gene lookup returns CDR1 MNHEY and CDR2 SVGAGI. The CDR3 DNA reads as TGTGCCAGCAGTTACCGGGACAGGGGTACGGATGGCTACACCTTC. This codes for CASSYRDRGTDGYTF.

The J gene is TRBJ1-5, the V gene TRBV3-1 (or the pseudogene TRBV3-2); D is uncertain. The germline V gene encodes CDR1 LGHDT and CDR2 YNNKEL (reference sequence). Trimming took off 4 bases at V and 6 bases at J, with 10 bases between the two ends. This CDR3 is 13 amino acids long. The CDR3 region has the DNA TGTGCCAGCAGCCCCAGTCTTGGTCAGCCCCAGCATTTT. Its translation: CASSPSLGQPQHF.

The rearrangement links TRBV30 to TRBJ1-4; D call uncertain. Germline CDR1 GTSNPN, CDR2 SVGIG (reference sequence). CDR3 length equals 15 residues. With 3 bases removed from V and 6 bases from J, the gap between germline ends came to 17 bases. This CDR3 is CAWRPLSGWDEKLFF. CDR3 DNA sequence: TGTGCCTGGAGACCTCTTTCGGGGTGGGATGAAAAACTGTTTTTT.

V gene TRBV28 combines with J gene TRBJ1-3; D remains unclear. Per the germline V gene, CDR1 is MDHEN and CDR2 is SYDVKM. Trimming removed 5 bases from V and 5 bases from J, with 13 bases in between. The length of the CDR3 is 14 residues. CDR3 loop: CASSPFSGRNTIYF. The CDR3 DNA reads as TGTGCCAGCAGTCCTTTTTCCGGGAGAAACACCATATATTTT.

The chain has TRBV5-6 and TRBJ1-1; 8 bases map to TRBD1. CDR3 length: 15 residues. Losses at the gene ends were 4 bases for V and 5 bases for J; bases not matched to a gene: 10. CDR1 is SGHDT and CDR2 is YYEEEE in the germline V gene. CDR3 nucleotides: TGTGCCAGCAGCCCCGACAGGGGTAGTAGGACTGAAGCTTTCTTT. Amino acids: CASSPDRGSRTEAFF.

Only a few counts were recorded for this clone. J is TRBJ1-5 and V is TRBV14; D is unclear. This CDR3 is 14 amino acids long. Germline V gene sequence: CDR1 SGHDN, CDR2 FVKESK. V was shortened by 2 bases and J by 7 bases, with 12 bases between the two germline ends. Here the CDR3 reads CASSQSGFGQPQHF. The CDR3 DNA is TGTGCCAGCAGCCAATCAGGTTTTGGACAGCCCCAGCATTTT.

This chain links TRBV19 with TRBJ1-2; D gene unclear. The germline CDR1 and CDR2 sequences are LNHDA and SQIVND (reference sequence). V was cut by 5 bases and J by 0 bases, with 7 bases left in between. This CDR3 contains 13 residues. The CDR3 reads CASSQDPNYGYTF. CDR3 sequence (DNA): TGTGCCAGTAGTCAAGACCCTAACTATGGCTACACCTTC. The entire variable domain, with the rest obtained from reference TRBV19 and TRBJ1-2, is as follows: DGGITQSPKYLFRKEGQNVTLSCEQNLNHDAMYWYRQDPGQGLRLIYYSQIVNDFQKGDIAEGYSVSREKKESFPLTVTSAQKNPTAFYLCASSQDPNYGYTFGSGTRLTVV.

The V gene is TRBV3-1 (or the pseudogene TRBV3-2), the J gene TRBJ1-1; no definite D call. CDR1 is LGHDT and CDR2 is YNNKEL in the germline V gene (reference sequence). This CDR3 is 16 amino acids long. Trimming removed 0 bases at V and 0 bases at J, with 11 bases between. CDR3 sequence reads: CASSQEGRTMNTEAFF. The CDR3 DNA sequence: TGTGCCAGCAGCCAAGAGGGCCGGACCATGAACACTGAAGCTTTCTTT.

V gene TRBV2 combines with J gene TRBJ1-6; D is unclear. The CDR3 has 13 residues. With 0 bases removed from V and 10 bases from J, the gap between germline ends came to 7 bases. Germline V gives CDR1 SNHLY, CDR2 FYNNEI. CDR3 protein: CASSEAQESPLHF. In DNA form, the CDR3 reads TGTGCCAGCAGTGAAGCGCAAGAATCACCCCTCCACTTT.

This chain connects TRBV7-2 to TRBJ2-5; the D gene is possibly TRBD2 (5 bases). Trimming left V 0 bases short and J 10 bases short, with 9 bases between. The CDR3 contains 12 residues. Looked up from germline, CDR1 is SGHTA and CDR2 is FQGNSA. Here the CDR3 reads CASSLATMNQYF. CDR3 DNA sequence: TGTGCCAGCAGCTTAGCGACTATGAACCAGTACTTC.

The gene calls are TRBV5-1 and TRBJ2-7; weak D call: TRBD2 (7 bases). The germline gives CDR1 SGHRS, CDR2 YFSETQ. Trimming took off 3 bases at V and 6 bases at J, with 16 bases between the two ends. The CDR3 extends over 14 amino acids. This CDR3 reads CASSYVGGVGEQYF. CDR3 DNA sequence: TGCGCCAGCAGCTACGTAGGGGGGGTAGGCGAGCAGTACTTC.

The CDR3, as DNA: TGTGCCAGCAGTGATCTTACAGGGGGCTATGGCTACACCTTC. It is translated as CASSDLTGGYGYTF. The chain recombines TRBV6-1 with TRBJ1-2; 8 nucleotides line up with TRBD1. This CDR3 is 14 amino acids long. Germline CDR1 reads MNHNS; CDR2 reads SASEGT. V dropped 3 bases and J dropped 4; count of bases not matched to a gene: 4.

The gene calls are TRBV2 and TRBJ2-1; D is unresolved. With 0 bases removed from V and 5 bases from J, the gap between germline ends came to 14 bases. The CDR3 loop spans 16 amino acids. Germline CDR1 is SNHLY and CDR2 is FYNNEI. The CDR3 sequence: CASSEALGTADNEQFF. The CDR3 DNA reads TGTGCCAGCAGTGAAGCGCTTGGAACAGCAGACAATGAGCAGTTCTTC.

The gene calls are TRBV6-5 and TRBJ2-1; D might be TRBD1 (5 bases). Trimming took 10 bases from V and 0 from J, leaving 16 bases between them. The CDR3 covers 15 residues. The V gene's germline CDR1 is MNHEY and CDR2 SVGAGI. The CDR3 is CATSPQGISYNEQFF. As DNA, the CDR3 is TGTGCCACCTCCCCCCAGGGAATCTCCTACAATGAGCAGTTCTTC.

This sequence joins TRBV10-3 and TRBJ1-3; 7 nucleotides line up with TRBD1. This CDR3 is built from 14 residues. The V and J ends lost 7 bases and 4 bases, in that order; junction bases with no gene match: 7. Looked up from germline, CDR1 is ENHRY and CDR2 is SYGVKD. CDR3 nucleotides: TGTGCCATCACCGAGGGGGCTCAAGGAAACACCATATATTTT. It codes for CAITEGAQGNTIYF.

The chain joins TRBV4-1 to TRBJ1-3; perhaps TRBD1 as D (5 bases). Trimming removed 1 base from V and 1 base from J, with 14 bases in between. CDR3 length: 17 residues. Germline V gene data show CDR1 as MGHRA and CDR2 as YSYEKL. As DNA, the CDR3 is TGCGCCAGCAGCCAAGCCGGTTTAGGGACTTCTGGAAACACCATATATTTT. It specifies CASSQAGLGTSGNTIYF.

This clone is a singleton in its sample. This chain uses TRBV11-3 with TRBJ2-7; D is uncertain. The germline V gene has CDR1 SGHNT and CDR2 YENEEA. Trimming cost V 5 bases and J 2 bases, with 13 bases left between them. The CDR3 extends over 14 amino acids. The CDR3 protein is CASSPTRLAYEQYF. The CDR3, as DNA: TGTGCCAGCAGCCCGACGCGCCTTGCCTACGAGCAGTACTTC.

The rearrangement links TRBV6-5 to TRBJ2-5; possibly TRBD1 for D (6 bases). V was pared by 7 bases and J by 2 bases, with 11 bases between. Per germline, CDR1 MNHEY and CDR2 SVGAGI. The CDR3 is 13 amino acids. The CDR3 DNA is TGTGCCAGCACGCCGGGACATCAAGAGACCCAGTACTTC. It codes for CASTPGHQETQYF.

The CDR3 DNA sequence: TGTGCCAGCAGCCAAGAGGGCGAGTGGGGCTTCTTT. Encoded protein: CASSQEGEWGFF. The genes are TRBV3-1 (or the pseudogene TRBV3-2) and TRBJ1-1; a possible D gene is TRBD1 (5 bases). V dropped 0 bases and J dropped 14 bases, with 13 bases sitting between them. CDR1 and CDR2 (germline): LGHDT, YNNKEL (reference sequence). The CDR3 runs to 12 residues.

The chain carries TRBV2 and TRBJ1-3, with 8 bases lining up with TRBD1. Trimming took 5 bases from V and 7 from J; bases not matched to a gene: 7. The CDR3 loop spans 14 amino acids. Germline CDR1 reads SNHLY; CDR2 reads FYNNEI. CDR3 amino acids: CASSFQGAQNTIYF. In DNA form, the CDR3 reads TGTGCCAGCAGTTTCCAGGGGGCGCAGAACACCATATATTTT.

For this clone: Other DNA variants within this sample encode the same CDR3. The chain links TRBV18 to TRBJ1-5; no reliable D call. The CDR3 is 13 residues long. V lost 3 bases, J lost 1 base, and 4 bases lay in between. The germline CDR1 and CDR2 sequences are KGHSH and LQKENI. CDR3 DNA sequence: TGTGCCAGCTCACCTGACAGCAATCAGCCCCAGCATTTT. The encoded protein is CASSPDSNQPQHF. Using reference TRBV18 and TRBJ1-5 for the parts outside the CDR3, the full variable domain is NAGVMQNPRHLVRRRGQEARLRCSPMKGHSHVYWYRQLPEEGLKFMVYLQKENIIDESGMPKERFSAEFPKEGPSILRIQQVVRGDSAAYFCASSPDSNQPQHFGDGTRLSIL.

Here the CDR3 reads CASSSEVVGLNGYTF. In DNA form, the CDR3 reads TGTGCCAGCAGCTCCGAAGTAGTAGGTCTGAATGGCTACACCTTC. V usage is TRBV7-9 and J usage is TRBJ1-2; D unresolved. Trimming removed 4 bases from V and 6 bases from J, with 18 bases in between. The germline gives CDR1 SEHNR, CDR2 FQNEAQ (reference sequence). The CDR3 loop spans 15 amino acids. Full variable domain (rest looked up from reference TRBV7-9 and TRBJ1-2): DTGVSQNPRHKITKRGQNVTFRCDPISEHNRLYWYRQTLGQGPEFLTYFQNEAQLEKSRLLSDRFSAERPKGSFSTLEIQRTEQGDSAMYLCASSSEVVGLNGYTFGSGTRLTVV.

The J gene is TRBJ1-1, the V gene TRBV5-1, with D maybe TRBD1 (5 bases). This CDR3 region has 17 residues. The ends were cut back, 2 bases at V and 4 bases at J, with 21 bases in the middle. CDR1 and CDR2 (germline): SGHRS, YFSETQ. CDR3 loop: CASSLNPIGDVSTEAFF. CDR3 sequence (DNA): TGCGCCAGCAGCTTAAACCCGATAGGGGATGTGAGCACTGAAGCTTTCTTT.

The chain couples TRBV5-1 to TRBJ2-2; the D gene is possibly TRBD1 (5 bases). Looked up from germline, CDR1 is SGHRS and CDR2 is YFSETQ. The CDR3 is made up of 15 amino acids. V lost 0 bases, J lost 4 bases, and 10 bases lay in between. The CDR3 coding sequence is TGCGCCAGCAGCTTGGGGGGCACAGCCACCGGGGAGCTGTTTTTT. It translates to CASSLGGTATGELFF.

V and J are TRBV7-9 and TRBJ2-3; D perhaps matches TRBD1 (7 bases). From germline, CDR1 is SEHNR and CDR2 FQNEAQ (reference sequence). The V end was cut by 4 bases, the J end by 5 bases, with 13 bases between. The length of the CDR3 is 14 residues. The CDR3 sequence: CASSWRGQGDTQYF. DNA for the CDR3: TGTGCCAGCAGCTGGAGGGGGCAGGGAGATACGCAGTATTTT.